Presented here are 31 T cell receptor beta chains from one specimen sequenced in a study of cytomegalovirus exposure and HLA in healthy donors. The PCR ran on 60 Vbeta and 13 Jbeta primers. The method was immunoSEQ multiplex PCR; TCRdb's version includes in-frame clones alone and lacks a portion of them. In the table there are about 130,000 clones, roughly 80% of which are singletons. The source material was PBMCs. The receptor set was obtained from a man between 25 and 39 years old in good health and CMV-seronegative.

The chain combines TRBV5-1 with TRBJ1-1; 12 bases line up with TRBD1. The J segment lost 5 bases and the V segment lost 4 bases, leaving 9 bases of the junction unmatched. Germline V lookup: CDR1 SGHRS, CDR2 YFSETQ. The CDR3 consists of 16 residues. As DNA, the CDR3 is TGCGCCAGCAGCATGGGACAGGGGGCCATGGGTACTGAAGCTTTCTTT. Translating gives CASSMGQGAMGTEAFF. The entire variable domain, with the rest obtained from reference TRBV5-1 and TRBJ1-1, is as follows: KAGVTQTPRYLIKTRGQQVTLSCSPISGHRSVSWYQQTPGQGLQFLFEYFSETQRNKGNFPGRFSGRQFSNSRSEMNVSTLELGDSALYLCASSMGQGAMGTEAFFGQGTRLTVV.

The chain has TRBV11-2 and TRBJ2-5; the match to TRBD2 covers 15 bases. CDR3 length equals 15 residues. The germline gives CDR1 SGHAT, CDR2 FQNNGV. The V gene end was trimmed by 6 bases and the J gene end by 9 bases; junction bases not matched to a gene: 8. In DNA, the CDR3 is TGTGCCAGCAGTTTCGGACTAGCGGGAGGGGGGGCCCAGTACTTC. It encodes CASSFGLAGGGAQYF.

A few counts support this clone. The CDR3 nucleotides read TGCGCCAGCAGCTTGGCGGGACAGGGAGACACCATATATTTT. It codes for CASSLAGQGDTIYF. This chain joins TRBV5-1 and TRBJ1-3, with 9 bases matching TRBD1. This CDR3 is 14 amino acids long. V lost 0 bases to trimming and J lost 8 bases; unmatched junction nucleotides: 3. Germline V lookup: CDR1 SGHRS, CDR2 YFSETQ.

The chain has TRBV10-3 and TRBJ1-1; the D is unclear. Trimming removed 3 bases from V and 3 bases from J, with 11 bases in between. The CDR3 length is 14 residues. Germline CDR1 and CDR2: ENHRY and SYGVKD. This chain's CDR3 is CAISDPTSYTEAFF. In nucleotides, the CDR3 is TGTGCCATCAGTGACCCCACCAGTTACACTGAAGCTTTCTTT.

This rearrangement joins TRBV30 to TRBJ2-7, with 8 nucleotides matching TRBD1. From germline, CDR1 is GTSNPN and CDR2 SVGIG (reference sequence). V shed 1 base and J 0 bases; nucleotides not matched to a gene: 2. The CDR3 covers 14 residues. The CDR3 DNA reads TGTGCCTGGAGTGCCGGGACAGGCTCCTACGAGCAGTACTTC. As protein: CAWSAGTGSYEQYF.

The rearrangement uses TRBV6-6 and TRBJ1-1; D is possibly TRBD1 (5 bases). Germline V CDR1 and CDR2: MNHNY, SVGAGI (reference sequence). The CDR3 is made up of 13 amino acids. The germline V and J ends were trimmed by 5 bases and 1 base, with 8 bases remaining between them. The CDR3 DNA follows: TGTGCCAGCAGTAACGACAGGAACACTGAAGCTTTCTTT. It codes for CASSNDRNTEAFF.

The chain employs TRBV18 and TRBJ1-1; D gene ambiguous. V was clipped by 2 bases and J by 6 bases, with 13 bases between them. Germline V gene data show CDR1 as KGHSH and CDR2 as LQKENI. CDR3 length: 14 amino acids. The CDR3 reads CASSPSSRLSEAFF. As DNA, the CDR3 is TGTGCCAGCTCACCATCTTCTAGGTTGTCTGAAGCTTTCTTT.

CDR3 in DNA: TGTGCCACCAGCAGAGAACAGGGCAGCAATCAGCCCCAGCATTTT. Its translation is CATSREQGSNQPQHF. The V call is TRBV15, the J call TRBJ1-5; tentatively, D is TRBD1 (6 bases). Germline CDR1 LNHNV, CDR2 YYDKDF (reference sequence). There are 15 residues in the CDR3. V was shortened by 0 bases and J by 1 base, with 7 bases between the two germline ends. Looking up the rest from reference TRBV15 and TRBJ1-5 gives the full variable domain: DAMVIQNPRYQVTQFGKPVTLSCSQTLNHNVMYWYQQKSSQAPKLLFHYYDKDFNNEADTPDNFQSRRPNTSFCFLDIRSPGLGDTAMYLCATSREQGSNQPQHFGDGTRLSIL.

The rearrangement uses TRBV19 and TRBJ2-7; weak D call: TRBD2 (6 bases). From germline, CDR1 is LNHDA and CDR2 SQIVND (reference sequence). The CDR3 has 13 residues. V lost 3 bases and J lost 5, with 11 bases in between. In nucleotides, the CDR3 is TGTGCCAGTAGTATTGGGATAGCGGACGAGCAGTACTTC. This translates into CASSIGIADEQYF.

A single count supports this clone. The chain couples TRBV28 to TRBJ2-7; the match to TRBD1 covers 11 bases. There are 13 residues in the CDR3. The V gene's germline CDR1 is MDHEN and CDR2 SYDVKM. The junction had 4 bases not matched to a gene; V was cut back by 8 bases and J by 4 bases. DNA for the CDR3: TGTGCCAGCGGGACAGGGGGGTTATACGAGCAGTACTTC. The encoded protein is CASGTGGLYEQYF. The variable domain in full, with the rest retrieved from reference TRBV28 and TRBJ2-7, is DVKVTQSSRYLVKRTGEKVFLECVQDMDHENMFWYRQDPGLGLRLIYFSYDVKMKEKGDIPEGYSVSREKKERFSLILESASTNQTSMYLCASGTGGLYEQYFGPGTRLTVT.

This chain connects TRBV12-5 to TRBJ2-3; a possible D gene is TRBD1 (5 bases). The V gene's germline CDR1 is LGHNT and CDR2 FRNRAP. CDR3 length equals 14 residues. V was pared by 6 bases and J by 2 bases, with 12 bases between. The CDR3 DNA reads TGTGCTAGTGGCCTGGGGCAGACCACAGATACGCAGTATTTT. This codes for CASGLGQTTDTQYF.

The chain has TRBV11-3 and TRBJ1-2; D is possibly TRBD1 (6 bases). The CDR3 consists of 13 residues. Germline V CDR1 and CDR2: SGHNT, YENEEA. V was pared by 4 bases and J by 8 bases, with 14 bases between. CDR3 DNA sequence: TGTGCCAGCAGCTCCGGGACAAGTGAAGGCTACACCTTC. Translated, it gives CASSSGTSEGYTF.

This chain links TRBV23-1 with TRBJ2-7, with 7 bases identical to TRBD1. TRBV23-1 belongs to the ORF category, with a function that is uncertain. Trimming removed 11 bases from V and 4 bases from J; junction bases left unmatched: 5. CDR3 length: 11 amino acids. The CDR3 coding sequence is TGCGCCGGGACAGTAAGTTACGAGCAGTACTTC. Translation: CAGTVSYEQYF.

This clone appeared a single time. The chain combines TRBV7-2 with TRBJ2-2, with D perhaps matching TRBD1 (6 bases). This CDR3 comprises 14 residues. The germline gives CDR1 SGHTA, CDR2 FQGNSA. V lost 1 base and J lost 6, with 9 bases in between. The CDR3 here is CASSLGTAPGELFF. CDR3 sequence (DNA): TGTGCCAGCAGCTTAGGGACAGCTCCCGGGGAGCTGTTTTTT.

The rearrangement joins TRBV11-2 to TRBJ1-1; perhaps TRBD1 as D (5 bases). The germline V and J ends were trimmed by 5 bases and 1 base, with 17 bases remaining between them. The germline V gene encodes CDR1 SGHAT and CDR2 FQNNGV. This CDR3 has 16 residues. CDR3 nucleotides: TGTGCCAGCAGCGTAGGATCGGGTCAGGGGAACACTGAAGCTTTCTTT. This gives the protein CASSVGSGQGNTEAFF.

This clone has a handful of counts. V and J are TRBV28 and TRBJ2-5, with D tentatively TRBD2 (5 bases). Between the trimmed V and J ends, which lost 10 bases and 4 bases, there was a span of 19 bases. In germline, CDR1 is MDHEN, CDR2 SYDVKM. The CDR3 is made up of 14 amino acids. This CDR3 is CAIARWTEGETQYF. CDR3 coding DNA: TGTGCCATAGCGCGGTGGACCGAGGGAGAGACCCAGTACTTC.

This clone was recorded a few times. CDR3 DNA sequence: TGTGCCAGCTTCGACAGGGGCTCGAAAATGAACACTGAAGCTTTCTTT. Its protein is CASFDRGSKMNTEAFF. The chain links TRBV28 to TRBJ1-1; 8 bases align to TRBD1. Trimming cost V 8 bases and J 0 bases; bases outside gene matches: 11. This CDR3 has 16 residues. CDR1 MDHEN and CDR2 SYDVKM come from the germline V gene.

This CDR3 reads CASSWGAYNEQFF. For the CDR3, the DNA is TGTGCCAGTAGTTGGGGGGCCTACAATGAGCAGTTCTTC. V usage is TRBV19 and J usage is TRBJ2-1; tentatively, D is TRBD2 (6 bases). The germline V and J ends were trimmed by 5 bases and 2 bases, with 7 bases remaining between them. The V gene's germline CDR1 is LNHDA and CDR2 SQIVND (reference sequence). The CDR3 runs to 13 residues. Using reference TRBV19 and TRBJ2-1 for the parts outside the CDR3, the full variable domain is DGGITQSPKYLFRKEGQNVTLSCEQNLNHDAMYWYRQDPGQGLRLIYYSQIVNDFQKGDIAEGYSVSREKKESFPLTVTSAQKNPTAFYLCASSWGAYNEQFFGPGTRLTVL.

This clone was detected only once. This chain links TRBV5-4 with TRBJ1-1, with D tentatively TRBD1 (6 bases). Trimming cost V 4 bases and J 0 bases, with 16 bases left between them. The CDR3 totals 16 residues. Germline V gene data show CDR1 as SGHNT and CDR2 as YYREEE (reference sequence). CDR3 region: CASSRDTRAMNTEAFF. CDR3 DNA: TGTGCCAGCAGCCGGGACACCCGGGCCATGAACACTGAAGCTTTCTTT.

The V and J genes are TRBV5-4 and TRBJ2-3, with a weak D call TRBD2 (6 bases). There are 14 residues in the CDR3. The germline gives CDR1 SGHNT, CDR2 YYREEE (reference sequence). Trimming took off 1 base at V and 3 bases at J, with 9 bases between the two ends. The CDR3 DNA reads TGTGCCAGCAGCTTGCCGGGACTTACAGATACGCAGTATTTT. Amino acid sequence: CASSLPGLTDTQYF.

The chain's CDR3 is CASGTSSSTGELFF. CDR3 sequence (DNA): TGTGCTAGTGGGACTAGCTCAAGTACCGGGGAGCTGTTTTTT. The rearrangement links TRBV7-7 to TRBJ2-2, with 9 bases identical to TRBD2. The germline gives CDR1 SSHAT, CDR2 FNYEAQ (reference sequence). The CDR3 sequence is 14 residues long.

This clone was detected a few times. The CDR3 protein is CSAPGDEKLFF. CDR3 bases: TGCAGTGCTCCAGGGGATGAAAAACTGTTTTTT. The rearrangement links TRBV20-1 to TRBJ1-4; tentative D call: TRBD1 (6 bases). This CDR3 spans 11 amino acids. CDR1 and CDR2 (germline): DFQATT, SNEGSKA (reference sequence). V lost 5 bases and J lost 6, with 7 bases in between.

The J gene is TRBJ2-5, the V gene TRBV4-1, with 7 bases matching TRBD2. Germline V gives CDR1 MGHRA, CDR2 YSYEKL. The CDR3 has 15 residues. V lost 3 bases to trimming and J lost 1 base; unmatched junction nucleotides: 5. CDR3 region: CASSHPSGIQETQYF. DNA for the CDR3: TGCGCCAGCAGCCACCCAAGCGGGATCCAAGAGACCCAGTACTTC.

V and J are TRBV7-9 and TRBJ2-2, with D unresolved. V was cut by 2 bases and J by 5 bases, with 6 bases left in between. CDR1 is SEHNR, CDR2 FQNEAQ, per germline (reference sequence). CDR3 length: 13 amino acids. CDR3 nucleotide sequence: TGTGCCAGCAGCTTACAACAGACCGGGGAGCTGTTTTTT. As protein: CASSLQQTGELFF.

CDR3 sequence: CASSFLGGSSTGELFF. The CDR3 DNA sequence: TGTGCCAGCAGTTTCCTGGGGGGGAGTAGTACCGGGGAGCTGTTTTTT. The chain uses TRBV27 and TRBJ2-2, with TRBD2 matching over 7 bases. J was trimmed by 5 bases and V by 3 bases; bases with no gene match: 9. CDR3 size: 16 residues. Germline V gene lookup returns CDR1 MNHEY and CDR2 SMNVEV (reference sequence).

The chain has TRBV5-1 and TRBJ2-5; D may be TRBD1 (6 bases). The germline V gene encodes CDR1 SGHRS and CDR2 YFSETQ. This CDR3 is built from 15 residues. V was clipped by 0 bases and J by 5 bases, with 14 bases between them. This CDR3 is CASSLVTGPRETQYF. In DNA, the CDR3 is TGCGCCAGCAGCTTGGTTACAGGGCCTAGGGAGACCCAGTACTTC.

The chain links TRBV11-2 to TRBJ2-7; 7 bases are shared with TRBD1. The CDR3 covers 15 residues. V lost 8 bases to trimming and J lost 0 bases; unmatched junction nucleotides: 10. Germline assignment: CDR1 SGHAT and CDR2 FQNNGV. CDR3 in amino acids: CASGANRGTSYEQYF. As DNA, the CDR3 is TGTGCCAGCGGAGCGAACAGGGGCACCTCCTACGAGCAGTACTTC.

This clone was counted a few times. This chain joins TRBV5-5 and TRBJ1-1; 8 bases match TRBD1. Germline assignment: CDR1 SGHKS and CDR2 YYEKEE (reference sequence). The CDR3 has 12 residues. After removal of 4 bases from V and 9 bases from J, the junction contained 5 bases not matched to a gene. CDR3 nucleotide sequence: TGTGCCAGCAGCCGGACAGGGACCAAAGCTTTCTTT. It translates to CASSRTGTKAFF.

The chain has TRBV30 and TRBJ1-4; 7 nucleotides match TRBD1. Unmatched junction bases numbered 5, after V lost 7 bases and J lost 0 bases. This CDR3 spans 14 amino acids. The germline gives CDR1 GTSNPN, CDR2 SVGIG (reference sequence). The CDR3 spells CASSGQATNEKLFF. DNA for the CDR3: TGTGCCTCTTCCGGACAGGCAACTAATGAAAAACTGTTTTTT.

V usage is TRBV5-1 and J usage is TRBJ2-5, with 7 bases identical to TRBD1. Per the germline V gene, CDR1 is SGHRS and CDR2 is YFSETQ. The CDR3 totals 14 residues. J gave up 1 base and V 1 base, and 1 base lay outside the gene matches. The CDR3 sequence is CASSLRDSQETQYF. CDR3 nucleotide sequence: TGCGCCAGCAGCTTGCGGGACAGCCAAGAGACCCAGTACTTC.

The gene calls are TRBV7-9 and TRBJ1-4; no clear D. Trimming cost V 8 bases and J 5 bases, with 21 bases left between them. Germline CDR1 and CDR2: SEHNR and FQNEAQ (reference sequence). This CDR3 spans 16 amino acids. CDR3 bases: TGTGCCAGCGGGGTAGCTGGTACGGGGAGAAATGAAAAACTGTTTTTT. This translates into CASGVAGTGRNEKLFF.